These 17 T cell receptor beta chains came from one sample sequenced in a study of CD8+ T cells in alopecia areata. Markers used for sorting pooled cutaneous lymph node cells were CD4, CD8alpha, NKG2D, NKG2ACE and others. After isolation, RNA underwent reverse transcription to generate cDNA as the sequencing template. The protocol was immunoSEQ multiplex PCR, while the TCRdb copy is restricted to in-frame clones and leaves out a portion. The sample holds around 20,000 clones, and no clone turns up only once. Sequencing was carried out using CD8+ T cells sorted from a lymph node. The receptors here all came from a C3H/HeJ mouse with alopecia areata. This line is of MHC haplotype H2-k.

This clone was found a few times. Gene names are the mouse ones. The CDR3 is cut off 4 residues early in the read; its end comes from the germline J gene. V gene TRBV12-1 combines with J gene TRBJ1-2, with D maybe TRBD1 (5 bases). The CDR3 runs 13 residues. CDR1 SGHSN and CDR2 HYEKVE come from the germline V gene. The CDR3 region is CASSLGGRSDYTF. CDR3 DNA (partial): TGTGCCAGCTCTCTGGGGGGGAGGTCC. The variable domain in full, completed from reference TRBV12-1 and TRBJ1-2, reads DSGVVQSPRHIIKEKGGRSVLTCIPISGHSNVVWYQQTLGKELKFLIQHYEKVERDKGFLPSRFSVQQFDDYHSEMNMSALELEDSAMYFCASSLGGRSDYTFGSGTRLLVI.

This clone has ten or more counts. Genes here carry mouse names. The read falls 4 residues short of the CDR3 end, and the missing part is taken from the germline J gene. The chain is built from TRBV1 and TRBJ2-3; D possibly matches TRBD1 or TRBD2 (5 bases each). Trimming pared 1 base from V and 1 base from J, leaving 6 bases between. The CDR3 has 14 amino acids. Germline CDR1 is NSQYPW and CDR2 is LRSPGD (reference sequence). CDR3 sequence reads: CTCSAGGGAETLYF. The part of the CDR3 DNA that was read is TGCACCTGCAGTGCAGGGGGCGGTGCAGAA.

This clone was seen at least ten times. Genes and germline come from the mouse. The read ends 4 residues before the CDR3 terminus; that terminus is restored from the germline J gene. This chain links TRBV13-3 with TRBJ2-3, with D tentatively TRBD1 (7 bases). The ends were cut back, 0 bases at V and 0 bases at J, with 11 bases in the middle. There are 16 residues in the CDR3. CDR1 NNHDY and CDR2 SYVADS come from the germline V gene. The CDR3 is CASSDEKGASAETLYF. CDR3 DNA (partial): TGTGCCAGCAGTGATGAGAAGGGGGCCAGTGCAGAA.

The table lists this clone with many counts. The germline and genes are mouse ones. The covered CDR3 bases are TGCACCTGCAGTGCAACTGGGGCTAGTGCAGAA. It specifies CTCSATGASAE. The entire CDR3 protein is CTCSATGASAETLYF. V is TRBV1 and J is TRBJ2-3, with TRBD2 identical over 7 bases. The read ends 4 residues before the CDR3 terminus; that terminus is restored from the germline J gene. This CDR3 is 15 amino acids long. Trimming removed 2 bases from V and 0 bases from J; junction bases left unmatched: 2. The germline V gene has CDR1 NSQYPW and CDR2 LRSPGD (reference sequence).

As for this clone: Mouse gene names apply. The read is 4 residues too short to cover the CDR3 end, so that end is filled in from the germline J gene. This sequence joins TRBV1 and TRBJ2-5, with 7 positions matching TRBD2. V shed 2 bases, J shed 2 bases, and the junction held 4 bases outside the gene matches. The CDR3 runs 15 residues. The germline gives CDR1 NSQYPW, CDR2 LRSPGD (reference sequence). The sequenced CDR3 bases are TGCACCTGCAGTGCAAGACTGGGCCTCCAAGAC. Its translation: CTCSARLGLQD. The CDR3, in full, reads CTCSARLGLQDTQYF. The full variable domain, rest sourced from reference TRBV1 and TRBJ2-5, is VTLLEQNPRWRLVPRGQAVNLRCILKNSQYPWMSWYQQDLQKQLQWLFTLRSPGDKEVKSLPGADYLATRVTDTELRLQVANMSQGRTLYCTCSARLGLQDTQYFGPGTRLLVL.

This clone has ten or more counts. Germline and genes: mouse. The read stops 4 residues short of the end of the CDR3; the missing end is completed from the germline J gene. Other DNA sequences within the sample encode an identical CDR3. This chain joins TRBV13-3 and TRBJ2-1; 8 nucleotides align to TRBD2. The CDR3 has 14 amino acids. V lost 2 bases, J lost 4 bases, and 2 bases stayed unmatched. CDR1 is NNHDY and CDR2 is SYVADS in the germline V gene. The CDR3 here is CASSETGGYAEQFF. The part of the CDR3 DNA that was read is TGTGCCAGCAGTGAAACTGGGGGTTATGCT.

Turning to this clone: Gene names and germline refer to mouse. The read terminates 4 residues ahead of where the CDR3 ends, so the germline J gene completes it. The chain couples TRBV19 to TRBJ2-3, with 10 nucleotides matching TRBD2. Germline V lookup: CDR1 FNHDT, CDR2 SITEND (reference sequence). The trim removed 4 bases at V and 0 bases at J, leaving 5 bases unmatched. The CDR3 loop spans 16 amino acids. The sequenced CDR3 bases are TGTGCCAGCAGTGGGACTGGGGTAACTAGTGCAGAA. Its translation: CASSGTGVTSAE. The full-length CDR3 reads as CASSGTGVTSAETLYF.

This clone was counted only a few times. The gene names given are mouse names. The sequence runs out 4 residues before the end of the CDR3; the remainder is reconstructed from the germline J gene. This sequence joins TRBV1 and TRBJ1-1; unclear D gene. The V gene's germline CDR1 is NSQYPW and CDR2 LRSPGD (reference sequence). V lost 1 base, J lost 1 base, and 4 bases lay in between. The CDR3 covers 13 residues. The sequenced part of the CDR3 DNA is TGCACCTGCAGTGCAGTTGGGAACACA. Its translation: CTCSAVGNT. The full CDR3 protein is CTCSAVGNTEVFF. Supplemented by reference TRBV1 and TRBJ1-1, the full variable domain reads VTLLEQNPRWRLVPRGQAVNLRCILKNSQYPWMSWYQQDLQKQLQWLFTLRSPGDKEVKSLPGADYLATRVTDTELRLQVANMSQGRTLYCTCSAVGNTEVFFGKGTRLTVV.

Remarks on this clone: Mouse names are used for the genes. The CDR3 end falls 4 residues outside the read, so it is completed with the germline J gene. V and J are TRBV13-1 and TRBJ2-2; D unresolved. Between the trimmed V and J ends, which lost 0 bases and 1 base, there was a span of 4 bases. Germline CDR1 NSHNY, CDR2 SYGAGN. The CDR3 runs 14 residues. The sequenced part of the CDR3 DNA is TGTGCCAGCAGTGATGTTGTAAACACCGGG. As protein: CASSDVVNTG. The CDR3 reads in full as CASSDVVNTGQLYF.

This clone was seen many times. Genes and germline are mouse. The CDR3 end falls 4 residues outside the read, so it is completed with the germline J gene. The J gene is TRBJ1-2, the V gene TRBV13-3; 10 nucleotides align to TRBD1. Germline V gene data show CDR1 as NNHDY and CDR2 as SYVADS. V lost 5 bases, J lost 4 bases, and 2 bases stayed unmatched. The length of the CDR3 is 13 residues. CDR3 bases read: TGTGCCAGCAGGGACAGGGGGTTCTCC. As protein: CASRDRGFS. The entire CDR3 reads CASRDRGFSDYTF.

This clone has only a few counts. The gene symbols are mouse symbols. The read finishes 4 residues shy of the CDR3 end, and the germline J gene is used to complete it. V is TRBV13-3 and J is TRBJ2-5, with D tentatively TRBD1 (5 bases). V was clipped by 0 bases and J by 0 bases, with 8 bases between them. The CDR3 is made up of 15 amino acids. Germline CDR1 and CDR2: NNHDY and SYVADS. The CDR3 protein is CASSDAGSNQDTQYF. The CDR3 bases that were read are TGTGCCAGCAGTGATGCAGGGTCTAACCAAGAC.

In its sample, this clone was seen many times. The genes are named according to mouse. The read comes to an end 4 residues before the CDR3 does, leaving the germline J gene to fill in the end. The genes are TRBV13-3 and TRBJ2-5; 14 bases align to TRBD2. The germline gives CDR1 NNHDY, CDR2 SYVADS. The CDR3 runs to 18 residues. Trimming removed 2 bases from V and 2 bases from J; junction bases left unmatched: 7. The CDR3 DNA, read in part, is TGTGCCAGCAGTGAGGGGACTGGGGGGGCGCGAGTCCAAGAC. This codes for CASSEGTGGARVQD. The CDR3 reads in full as CASSEGTGGARVQDTQYF.

Comment on this clone: Here the gene names and germline are mouse. The read halts 4 residues ahead of the CDR3 end, with the missing end drawn from the germline J gene. This chain uses TRBV19 with TRBJ2-7; 8 nucleotides match TRBD2. The germline CDR1 and CDR2 sequences are FNHDT and SITEND (reference sequence). CDR3 length: 13 amino acids. The sequenced part of the CDR3 DNA is TGTGCCAGCAGTCCCGACTGGGGATAT. Translation gives CASSPDWGY. The full CDR3 is CASSPDWGYEQYF.

With regard to this clone: All gene names here are mouse names. The read stops 4 residues short of the end of the CDR3; the missing end is completed from the germline J gene. The genes are TRBV16 and TRBJ2-7, with 11 bases lining up with TRBD1. This CDR3 is built from 15 residues. With 6 bases clipped from V and 3 bases from J, the junction kept 7 bases outside the gene matches. Germline V lookup: CDR1 SGHSA, CDR2 FRNQAP. CDR3 DNA (partial): TGTGCAAGCAGTCTACCGGGACAGGGGGACTAT. Amino acid sequence: CASSLPGQGDY. The CDR3 as a whole reads CASSLPGQGDYEQYF.

This clone was observed a handful of times. Gene labels here are mouse ones. The read terminates 4 residues before the CDR3 end, so the remaining end is supplied by the germline J gene. V gene TRBV12-1 combines with J gene TRBJ1-2; the D is unclear. Between the trimmed V and J ends, which lost 4 bases and 0 bases, there was a span of 8 bases. Per the germline V gene, CDR1 is SGHSN and CDR2 is HYEKVE. This CDR3 contains 13 residues. This CDR3 is CASSQTSNSDYTF. The sequenced CDR3 bases are TGTGCCAGCTCCCAAACATCAAACTCC.

There are many counts of this clone. Genes and germline come from the mouse. CDR3 residues: CTCSAHRGANSDYTF. CDR3 DNA, as far as it was read: TGCACCTGCAGTGCCCACAGGGGTGCAAACTCC. This chain uses TRBV1 with TRBJ1-2, with 7 bases lining up with TRBD1. The read is 4 residues too short to cover the CDR3 end, so that end is filled in from the germline J gene. V was pared by 3 bases and J by 0 bases, with 4 bases of the junction left unmatched. The CDR3 length is 15 residues. Per the germline V gene, CDR1 is NSQYPW and CDR2 is LRSPGD (reference sequence).

This clone came up a few times. Gene labels here are mouse ones. The missing CDR3 end, 4 residues past where the read stops, is filled in from the germline J gene. V is TRBV19 and J is TRBJ2-2, with 8 bases that match TRBD1. This CDR3 is built from 15 residues. Germline V gene data show CDR1 as FNHDT and CDR2 as SITEND (reference sequence). V shed 1 base and J 3 bases; nucleotides not matched to a gene: 2. CDR3 in amino acids: CASSIWTGYTGQLYF. The CDR3 bases that were read are TGTGCCAGCAGTATATGGACAGGGTACACCGGG.